Listed below are T cell receptor beta chains from one sample, sequenced in a study of beta chain features in type 1 diabetes. The assay was immunoSEQ multiplex PCR, and TCRdb's table has in-frame clones only and misses some. The sample shows hundreds of thousands of clones, roughly 12% of them seen only once. The sample was naive CD4+ T cells from blood. The receptors stem from a man between 18 and 29 years old with type 1 diabetes. Each CDR3 is given with its conserved first and last residue. The D gene is left open where the match is weak. The size field is filled for only some rows; it gives once, few, many or a size class.

j_call: TRBJ2-7; clone_size: .; d_call: TRBD1; v_call: TRBV6-1; cdr3_aa: CASRKGTVSYEQYF; cdr3_nt: TGTGCCAGCAGGAAGGGGACAGTTTCCTACGAGCAGTACTTC
j_call: TRBJ1-2; clone_size: few; d_call: TRBD1; v_call: TRBV29-1; cdr3_aa: CSVGGQTYGYTF; cdr3_nt: TGCAGCGTTGGGGGACAGACCTATGGCTACACCTTC
j_call: TRBJ2-5; clone_size: .; d_call: TRBD1; v_call: TRBV11-1; cdr3_aa: CASSFAPGQSQETQYF; cdr3_nt: TGTGCCAGCAGCTTTGCCCCGGGACAGTCACAAGAGACCCAGTACTTC
j_call: TRBJ1-5; clone_size: few; d_call: .; v_call: TRBV7-2; cdr3_aa: CASSLGWDSSQPQHF; cdr3_nt: TGTGCCAGCAGTCTAGGGTGGGACTCGAGTCAGCCCCAGCATTTT
j_call: TRBJ2-5; clone_size: .; d_call: TRBD2; v_call: TRBV30; cdr3_aa: CASRLAGQETQYF; cdr3_nt: TGTGCCTCCCGACTAGCCGGACAAGAGACCCAGTACTTC
j_call: TRBJ1-5; clone_size: few; d_call: .; v_call: TRBV7-9; cdr3_aa: CASSSQNQEKRQPQHF; cdr3_nt: TGTGCCAGCAGCTCCCAGAATCAGGAAAAGAGACAGCCCCAGCATTTT
j_call: TRBJ2-7; clone_size: .; d_call: .; v_call: TRBV2; cdr3_aa: CASSGDSYEQYF; cdr3_nt: TGTGCCAGCAGCGGGGACTCTTACGAGCAGTACTTC
j_call: TRBJ2-7; clone_size: .; d_call: .; v_call: TRBV5-1; cdr3_aa: CASSLGAGAQDEQYF; cdr3_nt: TGCGCCAGCAGCTTGGGAGCAGGGGCTCAGGACGAGCAGTACTTC
j_call: TRBJ2-1; clone_size: .; d_call: .; v_call: TRBV5-1; cdr3_aa: CASSLAPGLPNEQFF; cdr3_nt: TGCGCCAGCAGCTTGGCCCCGGGACTGCCAAATGAGCAGTTCTTC
j_call: TRBJ1-2; clone_size: .; d_call: .; v_call: TRBV6-5; cdr3_aa: CASRDRANYGYTF; cdr3_nt: TGTGCCAGCAGGGACCGAGCTAACTATGGCTACACCTTC
j_call: TRBJ1-2; clone_size: .; d_call: .; v_call: TRBV11-2; cdr3_aa: CASSLGRAGKGYTF; cdr3_nt: TGTGCCAGCAGCTTAGGGCGGGCAGGGAAAGGCTACACCTTC
j_call: TRBJ2-7; clone_size: few; d_call: TRBD1; v_call: TRBV27; cdr3_aa: CASRALTGESYEQYF; cdr3_nt: TGTGCCAGCAGGGCCCTCACAGGGGAGTCCTACGAGCAGTACTTC
j_call: TRBJ2-3; clone_size: few; d_call: TRBD1; v_call: TRBV5-1; cdr3_aa: CASSFRQGTDTQYF; cdr3_nt: TGCGCCAGCAGCTTTCGACAGGGGACGGATACGCAGTATTTT
j_call: TRBJ2-3; clone_size: .; d_call: TRBD1; v_call: TRBV4-1; cdr3_aa: CASSQGAQGVDTQYF; cdr3_nt: TGCGCCAGCAGCCAAGGTGCCCAGGGGGTAGATACGCAGTATTTT
j_call: TRBJ2-6; clone_size: few; d_call: TRBD1; v_call: TRBV30; cdr3_aa: CAYDRETGANVLTF; cdr3_nt: TGTGCCTACGACAGGGAGACTGGGGCCAACGTCCTGACTTTC
j_call: TRBJ2-7; clone_size: .; d_call: TRBD1; v_call: TRBV7-2; cdr3_aa: CASSLARTGGSYEQYF; cdr3_nt: TGTGCCAGCAGCTTAGCCCGGACAGGGGGCTCCTACGAGCAGTACTTC
j_call: TRBJ2-1; clone_size: few; d_call: .; v_call: TRBV30; cdr3_aa: CASSSYNEQFF; cdr3_nt: TGTGCCTCCAGTTCCTACAATGAGCAGTTCTTC
j_call: TRBJ1-1; clone_size: few; d_call: .; v_call: TRBV6-6; cdr3_aa: CASRLNTEAFF; cdr3_nt: TGTGCCAGCAGGTTGAACACTGAAGCTTTCTTT
j_call: TRBJ1-1; clone_size: .; d_call: .; v_call: TRBV30; cdr3_aa: CAHMRGGTEAFF; cdr3_nt: TGTGCCCATATGAGGGGGGGCACTGAAGCTTTCTTT
j_call: TRBJ2-2; clone_size: .; d_call: TRBD2; v_call: TRBV7-9; cdr3_aa: CASSSTGTSGGASIF; cdr3_nt: TGTGCCAGCAGCTCAACCGGGACTAGCGGGGGGGCCTCGATTTTT
j_call: TRBJ2-7; clone_size: .; d_call: .; v_call: TRBV28; cdr3_aa: CASSSSAGAPNEQYF; cdr3_nt: TGTGCCAGCAGTTCCTCGGCAGGGGCCCCCAACGAGCAGTACTTC
j_call: TRBJ1-1; clone_size: few; d_call: .; v_call: TRBV5-1; cdr3_aa: CASSSHTANTEAFF; cdr3_nt: TGCGCCAGCAGCTCCCATACAGCGAACACTGAAGCTTTCTTT
j_call: TRBJ2-3; clone_size: .; d_call: TRBD2; v_call: TRBV28; cdr3_aa: CASSGGGAGADTQYF; cdr3_nt: TGTGCCAGCAGTGGCGGGGGGGCCGGTGCAGATACGCAGTATTTT
j_call: TRBJ2-4; clone_size: few; d_call: .; v_call: TRBV6-6; cdr3_aa: CASRGSGDAKNIQYF; cdr3_nt: TGTGCCAGCAGGGGATCGGGGGATGCCAAAAACATTCAGTACTTC
j_call: TRBJ1-5; clone_size: few; d_call: .; v_call: TRBV2; cdr3_aa: CASSVYSNQPQHF; cdr3_nt: TGTGCCAGCAGTGTCTATAGCAATCAGCCCCAGCATTTT
j_call: TRBJ2-3; clone_size: few; d_call: .; v_call: TRBV9; cdr3_aa: CASSVISTDTQYF; cdr3_nt: TGTGCCAGCAGCGTAATCAGCACAGATACGCAGTATTTT
j_call: TRBJ2-7; clone_size: .; d_call: TRBD1; v_call: TRBV5-1; cdr3_aa: CASSIASGGVEQYF; cdr3_nt: TGCGCCAGCAGCATCGCCTCAGGGGGCGTCGAGCAGTACTTC
j_call: TRBJ2-7; clone_size: .; d_call: TRBD1; v_call: TRBV10-2; cdr3_aa: CASRDRGLYEQYF; cdr3_nt: TGCGCCAGCAGGGACAGGGGGCTTTACGAGCAGTACTTC
j_call: TRBJ1-1; clone_size: few; d_call: TRBD1; v_call: TRBV9; cdr3_aa: CASSAAGTGNTEAFF; cdr3_nt: TGTGCCAGCAGCGCCGCCGGGACAGGGAACACTGAAGCTTTCTTT
j_call: TRBJ2-5; clone_size: few; d_call: TRBD1; v_call: TRBV6-6; cdr3_aa: CASSTTGAQETQYF; cdr3_nt: TGTGCCAGCAGTACAACAGGGGCTCAAGAGACCCAGTACTTC
j_call: TRBJ2-7; clone_size: few; d_call: .; v_call: TRBV7-9; cdr3_aa: CASSFDGPYEQYF; cdr3_nt: TGTGCCAGCAGCTTCGACGGTCCCTACGAGCAGTACTTC
j_call: TRBJ2-7; clone_size: .; d_call: .; v_call: TRBV6-1; cdr3_aa: CASRPGPPGDEQYF; cdr3_nt: TGTGCCAGCAGACCGGGACCCCCCGGGGACGAGCAGTACTTC